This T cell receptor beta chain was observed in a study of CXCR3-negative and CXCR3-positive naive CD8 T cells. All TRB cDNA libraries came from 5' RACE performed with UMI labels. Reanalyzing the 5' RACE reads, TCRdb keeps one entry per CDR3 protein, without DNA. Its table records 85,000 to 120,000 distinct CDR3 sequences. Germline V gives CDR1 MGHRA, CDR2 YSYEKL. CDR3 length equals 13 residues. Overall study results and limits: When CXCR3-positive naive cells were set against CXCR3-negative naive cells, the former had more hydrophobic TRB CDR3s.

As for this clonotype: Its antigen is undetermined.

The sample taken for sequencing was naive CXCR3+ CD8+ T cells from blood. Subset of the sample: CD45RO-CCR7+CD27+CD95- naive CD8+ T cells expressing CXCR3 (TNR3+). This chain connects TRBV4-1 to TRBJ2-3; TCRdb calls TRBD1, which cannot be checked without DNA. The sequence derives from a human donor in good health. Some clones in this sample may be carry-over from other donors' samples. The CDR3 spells CASRLGASDTQYF.